Each of the 18 T cell receptor beta chains below was sequenced from the same sample in a study of post-analysis software for immune sequencing data. General observations from the study: In patients, about 5 TRBV segments were more frequent than in controls, with TRBV5-6, TRBV5-1 and TRBV20-1 among them.

Presence of unique molecular identifiers characterized the TCR beta cDNA libraries. TCRdb recomputed calls from the PCR reads with MiXCR, one row per CDR3 protein. The data contain hundreds of thousands of distinct CDR3 sequences, 53% of them singletons. No antigen has been assigned to these receptors. The sample was blood. The receptors shown here come from a girl aged 10 to 17 with multiple sclerosis.

CDR3 loop: CAIRGDISNIQYF. The CDR3 region has the DNA TGTGCCATCAGGGGAGACATCTCGAACATTCAGTACTTC. The rearrangement uses TRBV10-3 and TRBJ2-4; D may be TRBD2 (5 bases). With 6 bases removed from V and 7 bases from J, the gap between germline ends came to 13 bases. The CDR3 spans 13 residues. Germline CDR1 is ENHRY and CDR2 is SYGVKD.

The rearrangement uses TRBV5-1 and TRBJ2-3, with D perhaps TRBD1 (6 bases). CDR3 length: 16 residues. The ends were cut back, 2 bases at V and 1 base at J, with 14 bases in the middle. Germline V gene sequence: CDR1 SGHRS, CDR2 YFSETQ. CDR3 protein: CASSFPQTGRTDTQYF. The CDR3 DNA reads as TGCGCCAGCAGCTTTCCCCAGACAGGACGCACAGATACGCAGTATTTT.

The J gene is TRBJ2-1, the V gene TRBV7-8; the match to TRBD2 covers 12 bases. Germline assignment: CDR1 SGHVS and CDR2 FQNEAQ. Unmatched junction bases numbered 19, after V lost 2 bases and J lost 8 bases. This CDR3 comprises 20 residues. The CDR3 loop reads CASSLKEGALAGGPVHEQFF. CDR3 bases: TGTGCCAGCAGCTTAAAAGAGGGGGCTCTAGCGGGAGGGCCGGTCCATGAGCAGTTCTTC. Filled out from reference TRBV7-8 and TRBJ2-1, the complete variable domain reads GAGVSQSPRYKVAKRGQDVALRCDPISGHVSLFWYQQALGQGPEFLTYFQNEAQLDKSGLPSDRFFAERPEGSVSTLKIQRTQQEDSAVYLCASSLKEGALAGGPVHEQFFGPGTRLTVL.

V and J are TRBV7-9 and TRBJ2-7; D possibly corresponds to TRBD2 (7 bases). The germline V gene has CDR1 SEHNR and CDR2 FQNEAQ (reference sequence). The CDR3 is made up of 14 amino acids. Between the trimmed V and J ends, which lost 5 bases and 4 bases, there was a span of 15 bases. The CDR3 region is CASSPLEGGYEQYF. The CDR3, as DNA: TGTGCCAGCAGCCCGCTCGAGGGGGGGTACGAGCAGTACTTC.

The CDR3 loop reads CASSRPGQAAYEQYF. The CDR3 bases are TGCGCCAGCAGCCGTCCGGGACAGGCTGCCTACGAGCAGTACTTC. The rearrangement joins TRBV5-1 to TRBJ2-7; TRBD1 agrees at 8 bases. CDR3 length equals 15 residues. J gave up 2 bases and V 4 bases, and 8 bases lay outside the gene matches. Germline V gene lookup returns CDR1 SGHRS and CDR2 YFSETQ.

There are a few counts of this clonotype. The chain couples TRBV12-3 or TRBV12-4 to TRBJ2-2, with 9 positions matching TRBD1. The CDR3 has 16 amino acids. V lost 6 bases to trimming and J lost 6 bases; unmatched junction nucleotides: 11. CDR3 residues: CASSPGQGVLSGELFF. CDR3 DNA sequence: TGTGCCAGCAGCCCGGGACAGGGTGTCCTCTCCGGGGAGCTGTTTTTT.

J is TRBJ2-1 and V is TRBV29-1, with 12 positions matching TRBD2. V shed 6 bases, J shed 3 bases, and the junction held 3 bases outside the gene matches. The germline V gene has CDR1 SQVTM and CDR2 ANQGSEA. The CDR3 covers 14 residues. The CDR3 is CSVLAGGVYNEQFF. DNA for the CDR3: TGCAGCGTACTAGCGGGAGGCGTCTACAATGAGCAGTTCTTC.

This clonotype has a handful of counts. Mismatch with germline at one junction end may stem from a read error. As DNA, the CDR3 is TGTGCCAACAGTTTGGACAGGGCCTCGGGTGGGGCCAACGTCCTGACTTTC. Protein: CANSLDRASGGANVLTF. The chain has TRBV2 and TRBJ2-6, with 8 bases identical to TRBD1. The germline V gene encodes CDR1 SNHLY and CDR2 FYNNEI. This CDR3 spans 17 amino acids.

V gene TRBV6-5 combines with J gene TRBJ2-1; D is unresolved. Germline V gene data show CDR1 as MNHEY and CDR2 as SVGAGI. There are 13 residues in the CDR3. The ends were cut back, 6 bases at V and 6 bases at J, with 12 bases in the middle. CDR3 in amino acids: CASRVSWGNEQFF. CDR3 coding DNA: TGTGCCAGCAGGGTTTCCTGGGGCAATGAGCAGTTCTTC.

The rearrangement links TRBV5-1 to TRBJ2-3; D might be TRBD1 (6 bases). From germline, CDR1 is SGHRS and CDR2 YFSETQ. The V gene lost 1 base and the J gene lost 0 bases, with 9 bases spanning the gap. The CDR3 loop spans 15 amino acids. CDR3 sequence reads: CASSLIQGSTDTQYF. In nucleotides, the CDR3 is TGCGCCAGCAGCTTGATCCAGGGGAGCACAGATACGCAGTATTTT.

V gene TRBV6-5 combines with J gene TRBJ2-1, with 10 bases matching TRBD2. V lost 4 bases, J lost 6 bases, and 9 bases stayed unmatched. From germline, CDR1 is MNHEY and CDR2 SVGAGI. The CDR3 totals 16 residues. The CDR3 DNA reads as TGTGCCAGCAGTTTGCTAGCGGGAGATATGGGCAATGAGCAGTTCTTC. Translated: CASSLLAGDMGNEQFF.

V usage is TRBV18 and J usage is TRBJ2-7; D ambiguous. Trimming took 3 bases from V and 0 from J, leaving 9 bases between them. CDR3 length: 14 amino acids. The germline gives CDR1 KGHSH, CDR2 LQKENI. The CDR3 loop is CASSPPENSYEQYF. CDR3 nucleotide sequence: TGTGCCAGCTCACCCCCAGAGAACTCCTACGAGCAGTACTTC. The entire variable domain, with the rest obtained from reference TRBV18 and TRBJ2-7, is as follows: NAGVMQNPRHLVRRRGQEARLRCSPMKGHSHVYWYRQLPEEGLKFMVYLQKENIIDESGMPKERFSAEFPKEGPSILRIQQVVRGDSAAYFCASSPPENSYEQYFGPGTRLTVT.

About this clonotype itself: One end of the junction varies from germline; a read error may be responsible. V is TRBV5-5 and J is TRBJ2-7; 7 bases fit TRBD1. Germline V gene lookup returns CDR1 SGHKS and CDR2 YYEKEE (reference sequence). CDR3 length: 15 amino acids. The CDR3 reads CAGSRLRDSVYEQYF. DNA of the CDR3: TGTGCCGGCAGCCGCCTGAGGGACAGCGTCTACGAGCAGTACTTC. Variable domain in full (rest from reference TRBV5-5 and TRBJ2-7): DAGVTQSPTHLIKTRGQQVTLRCSPISGHKSVSWYQQVLGQGPQFIFQYYEKEERGRGNFPDRFSARQFPNYSSELNVNALLLGDSALYLCAGSRLRDSVYEQYFGPGTRLTVT.

The chain uses TRBV29-1 and TRBJ1-2; D is undetermined. V lost 4 bases and J lost 0, with 12 bases in between. CDR3 length: 14 amino acids. The germline V gene has CDR1 SQVTM and CDR2 ANQGSEA. The CDR3 DNA is TGCAGCGTTGCTCCAAGAGTCTCTAACTATGGCTACACCTTC. It translates to CSVAPRVSNYGYTF.

The V call is TRBV12-5, the J call TRBJ2-4; weak D call: TRBD2 (6 bases). The J call may be incorrect, as the DNA end agrees better with TRBJ2-5. Per the germline V gene, CDR1 is LGHNT and CDR2 is FRNRAP. The CDR3 totals 13 residues. CDR3 DNA: TGTGCTAGTGTACGGGACTTTCAAGAGACCCAGTACTTC. As protein: CASVRDFQETQYF.

The CDR3 sequence is CASSYSGRAGEQYF. The CDR3 DNA reads TGTGCCAGCAGTTATAGCGGGAGGGCCGGGGAGCAGTACTTC. The V gene is TRBV12-3 or TRBV12-4, the J gene TRBJ2-5; 11 bases are shared with TRBD2. This CDR3 is built from 14 residues. The junction had 9 bases not matched to a gene; V was cut back by 4 bases and J by 11 bases.

This chain joins TRBV7-2 and TRBJ2-7; 8 bases are a match to TRBD2. Germline V CDR1 and CDR2: SGHTA, FQGNSA. The ends lost 2 bases at V and 3 bases at J; junction bases unmatched: 6. The CDR3 loop spans 15 amino acids. Written as DNA, the CDR3 is TGTGCCAGCAGCTTATGGGGCGGGGGGTTCTACGAGCAGTACTTC. This gives the protein CASSLWGGGFYEQYF.

The chain employs TRBV2 and TRBJ1-1; 7 bases align to TRBD1. Germline CDR1 SNHLY, CDR2 FYNNEI. The CDR3 covers 16 residues. V lost 5 bases, J lost 0 bases, and 9 bases stayed unmatched. The CDR3 region has the DNA TGTGCCAGCAGTTCCTCGGACAGGACCATGAACACTGAAGCTTTCTTT. Its translation: CASSSSDRTMNTEAFF.